This paragraph reports one T cell receptor (beta chain). Libraries were prepared by immunoSEQ multiplex PCR; TCRdb keeps only in-frame clonotypes and omits some of them. Among more than 85,000 clones, 81% were seen once, and the ten largest hold 30% to 45%. This sample is drawn from a study of blood T cell repertoires in COVID-19. Background on the study: From T cells, B-cell-depleted T cells, or PBMCs came the material, which was cDNA or gDNA.

V shed 3 bases, J shed 4 bases, and the junction held 2 bases outside the gene matches. CDR1 is MRHNA and CDR2 is SNTAGT in the germline V gene. This CDR3 has 13 amino acids. The sequence came from an elderly man with acute or convalescent COVID-19. The chain couples TRBV6-4 to TRBJ1-1; 7 nucleotides line up with TRBD1. The material sequenced was peripheral blood. CDR3 bases: TGTGCCAGCAGTGAAGGGGGCGGCACTGAAGCTTTCTTT. Translated: CASSEGGGTEAFF.